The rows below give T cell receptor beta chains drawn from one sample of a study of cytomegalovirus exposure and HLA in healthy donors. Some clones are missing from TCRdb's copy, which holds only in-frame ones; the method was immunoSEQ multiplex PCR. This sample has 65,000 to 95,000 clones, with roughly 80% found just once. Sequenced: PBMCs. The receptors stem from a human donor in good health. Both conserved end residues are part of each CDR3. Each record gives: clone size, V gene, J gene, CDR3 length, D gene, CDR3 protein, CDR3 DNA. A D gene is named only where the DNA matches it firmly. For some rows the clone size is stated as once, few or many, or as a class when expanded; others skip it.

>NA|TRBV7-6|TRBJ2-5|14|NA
CASSQQGYQETQYF
TGTGCCAGCAGCCAGCAGGGGTACCAAGAGACCCAGTACTTC
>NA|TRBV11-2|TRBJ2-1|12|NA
CASSLEEPEQFF
TGTGCCAGCAGCTTAGAGGAGCCTGAGCAGTTCTTC
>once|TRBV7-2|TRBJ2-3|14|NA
CASSHGTFEDTQYF
TGTGCCAGCAGCCATGGGACTTTTGAAGATACGCAGTATTTT
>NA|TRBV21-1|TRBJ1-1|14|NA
CASTSGGGNTEAFF
TGTGCCAGCACCTCTGGGGGGGGAAACACTGAAGCTTTCTTT
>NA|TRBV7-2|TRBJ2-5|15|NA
CASSFGGTREETQYF
TGTGCCAGCAGCTTCGGGGGTACGAGGGAAGAGACCCAGTACTTC
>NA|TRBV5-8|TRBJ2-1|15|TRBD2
CASSLGLAGVDEQFF
TGTGCCAGCAGCTTGGGTCTAGCGGGGGTCGATGAGCAGTTCTTC
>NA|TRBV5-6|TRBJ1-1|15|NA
CASSLAGKMNTEAFF
TGTGCCAGCAGCTTGGCGGGGAAAATGAACACTGAAGCTTTCTTT
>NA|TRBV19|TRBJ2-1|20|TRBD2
CASSITTTSGGAIPYNEQFF
TGTGCCAGTAGCATTACCACGACTAGCGGGGGGGCGATTCCCTACAATGAGCAGTTCTTC
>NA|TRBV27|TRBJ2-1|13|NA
CASSLSAYNEQFF
TGTGCCAGCAGTTTATCAGCTTACAATGAGCAGTTCTTC
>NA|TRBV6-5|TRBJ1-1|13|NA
CASSFVKSTEAFF
TGTGCCAGCAGTTTTGTCAAATCCACTGAAGCTTTCTTT
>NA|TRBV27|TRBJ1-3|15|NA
CASSLEGFSGNTIYF
TGTGCCAGCAGTTTAGAGGGTTTCTCTGGAAACACCATATATTTT
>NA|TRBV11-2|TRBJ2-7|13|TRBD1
CASSLGTGSQQYF
TGTGCCAGCAGCTTAGGGACAGGGAGCCAGCAGTACTTC
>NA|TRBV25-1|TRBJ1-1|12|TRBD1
CASSEEGQEAFF
TGTGCCAGCAGTGAGGAGGGACAGGAAGCTTTCTTT
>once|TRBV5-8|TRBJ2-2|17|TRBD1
CASSLIGTASRIGELFF
TGTGCCAGCAGCTTGATCGGGACAGCAAGCAGGATCGGGGAGCTGTTTTTT
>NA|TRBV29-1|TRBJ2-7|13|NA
CSVELDDSYEQYF
TGCAGCGTTGAGTTAGATGACTCCTACGAGCAGTACTTC
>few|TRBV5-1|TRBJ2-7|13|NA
CASSLFRGGEQYF
TGTGCCAGCAGCTTGTTTAGGGGGGGCGAGCAGTACTTC
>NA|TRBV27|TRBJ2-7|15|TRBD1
CASSSPGQGAGEQYF
TGTGCCAGCAGTTCCCCGGGACAGGGGGCGGGGGAGCAGTACTTC
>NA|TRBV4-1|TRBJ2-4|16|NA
CASSQAGGEAKNIQYF
TGCGCCAGCAGCCAGGCAGGCGGGGAAGCCAAAAACATTCAGTACTTC
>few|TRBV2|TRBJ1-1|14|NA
CASRNRESNTEAFF
TGTGCCAGCAGGAACAGGGAGAGCAACACTGAAGCTTTCTTT
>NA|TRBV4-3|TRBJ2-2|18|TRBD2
CASSQEGTSGGASGELFF
TGCGCCAGCAGCCAAGAAGGGACTAGCGGGGGGGCATCCGGGGAGCTGTTTTTT
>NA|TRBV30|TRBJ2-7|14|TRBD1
CACRTAGQGNEQYF
TGTGCCTGTAGAACCGCGGGACAGGGAAACGAGCAGTACTTC
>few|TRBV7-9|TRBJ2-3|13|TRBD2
CAVGRVGPDTQYF
TGTGCCGTAGGGAGGGTGGGCCCAGATACGCAGTATTTT
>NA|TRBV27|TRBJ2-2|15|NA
CASSLSQGGTGELFF
TGTGCCAGCAGTTTATCGCAGGGCGGCACCGGGGAGCTGTTTTTT
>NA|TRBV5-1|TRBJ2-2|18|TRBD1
CASSTLPTGSKGTGELFF
TGCGCCAGCAGTACATTACCGACAGGGAGTAAGGGCACCGGGGAGCTGTTTTTT
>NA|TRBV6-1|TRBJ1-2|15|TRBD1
CASSERTGGGYGYTF
TGTGCCAGCAGTGAAAGGACAGGCGGTGGCTATGGCTACACCTTC
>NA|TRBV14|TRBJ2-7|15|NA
CASSHWGGRTYEQYF
TGTGCCAGCAGCCATTGGGGGGGCAGAACCTACGAGCAGTACTTC
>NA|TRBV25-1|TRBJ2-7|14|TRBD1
CASSGTGGTYEQYF
TGTGCCAGCAGTGGGACAGGGGGTACCTACGAGCAGTACTTC
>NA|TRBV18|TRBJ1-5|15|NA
CASSPSGLTNQPQHF
TGTGCCAGCTCACCTTCTGGACTGACAAATCAGCCCCAGCATTTT
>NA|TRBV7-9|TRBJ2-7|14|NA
CASSVGDIRPEQYF
TGTGCCAGCAGCGTTGGGGACATACGTCCCGAGCAGTACTTC
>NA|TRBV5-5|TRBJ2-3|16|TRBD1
CASSLIPRGLTDTQYF
TGTGCCAGCAGCTTGATCCCCAGGGGGCTTACAGATACGCAGTATTTT
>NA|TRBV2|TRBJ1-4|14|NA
CASSEAGGYEKLFF
TGTGCCAGCAGTGAAGCAGGAGGGTACGAAAAACTGTTTTTT
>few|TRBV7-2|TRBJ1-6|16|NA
CASSLEGGLRNSPLHF
TGTGCCAGCAGCTTAGAGGGGGGGCTAAGAAATTCACCCCTCCACTTT
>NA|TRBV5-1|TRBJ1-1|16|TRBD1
CASSFDRGQGGTEAFF
TGCGCCAGCAGCTTCGACAGGGGACAAGGGGGCACTGAAGCTTTCTTT
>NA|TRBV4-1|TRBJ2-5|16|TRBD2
CASSQDPGLAVKTQYF
TGCGCCAGCAGCCAAGACCCCGGTCTAGCGGTTAAGACCCAGTACTTC
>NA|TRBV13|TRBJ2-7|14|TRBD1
CASSLWDRGHEQYF
TGTGCCAGCAGCTTATGGGACAGGGGCCACGAGCAGTACTTC
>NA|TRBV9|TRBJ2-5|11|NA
CASSPGETQYF
TGTGCCAGCAGCCCAGGGGAGACCCAGTACTTC
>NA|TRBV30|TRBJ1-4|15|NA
CAWSVQSFANEKLFF
TGTGCCTGGAGTGTACAGAGTTTCGCTAATGAAAAACTGTTTTTT
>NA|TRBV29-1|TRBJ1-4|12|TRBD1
CSAKQGNEKLFF
TGCAGCGCGAAACAGGGGAATGAAAAACTGTTTTTT
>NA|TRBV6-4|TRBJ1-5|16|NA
CASSDPRVDGNQPQHF
TGTGCCAGCAGTGACCCCAGGGTGGACGGCAATCAGCCCCAGCATTTT
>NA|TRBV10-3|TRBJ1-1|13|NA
CAISERGTVEAFF
TGTGCCATCAGTGAAAGGGGTACCGTTGAAGCTTTCTTT
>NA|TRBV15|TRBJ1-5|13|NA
CATSRERGQPQHF
TGTGCCACCAGCAGAGAACGAGGTCAGCCCCAGCATTTT
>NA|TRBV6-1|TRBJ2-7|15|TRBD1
CASNQAGTGIYEQYF
TGTGCCAGCAACCAGGCCGGGACAGGGATCTACGAGCAGTACTTC
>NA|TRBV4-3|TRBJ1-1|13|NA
CASSQAGNTEAFF
TGCGCCAGCAGCCAGGCGGGGAACACTGAAGCTTTCTTT
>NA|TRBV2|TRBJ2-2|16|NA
CASSFAQGTYTGELFF
TGTGCCAGCTCGTTTGCTCAGGGGACGTACACCGGGGAGCTGTTTTTT
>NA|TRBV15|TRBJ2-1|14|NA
CATSRGPLPPEQFF
TGTGCCACCAGCAGGGGGCCCCTCCCCCCCGAGCAGTTCTTC
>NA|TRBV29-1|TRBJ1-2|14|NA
CSVPSPAMNYGYTF
TGCAGCGTCCCTAGCCCCGCGATGAACTATGGCTACACCTTC
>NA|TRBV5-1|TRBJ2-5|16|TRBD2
CASSLATRGGQETQYF
TGCGCCAGCAGCTTGGCCACGCGGGGGGGCCAAGAGACCCAGTACTTC
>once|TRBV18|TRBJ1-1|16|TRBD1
CASSPRQGEGNTEAFF
TGTGCCAGCTCACCCCGACAGGGGGAGGGGAACACTGAAGCTTTCTTT